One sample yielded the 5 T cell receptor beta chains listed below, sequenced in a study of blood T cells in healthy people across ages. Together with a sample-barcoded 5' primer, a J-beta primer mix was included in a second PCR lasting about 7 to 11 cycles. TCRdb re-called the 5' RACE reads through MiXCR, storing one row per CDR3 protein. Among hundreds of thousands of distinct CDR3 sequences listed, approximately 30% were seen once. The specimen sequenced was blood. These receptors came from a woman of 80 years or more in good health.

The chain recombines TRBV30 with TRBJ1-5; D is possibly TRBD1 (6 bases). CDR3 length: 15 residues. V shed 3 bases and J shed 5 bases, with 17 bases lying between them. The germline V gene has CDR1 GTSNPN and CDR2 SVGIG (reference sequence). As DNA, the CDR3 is TGTGCCTGGAGCCCAGGGGTCGAAGGGTATCAGCCCCAGCATTTT. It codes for CAWSPGVEGYQPQHF. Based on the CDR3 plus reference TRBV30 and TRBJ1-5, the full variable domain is SQTIHQWPATLVQPVGSPLSLECTVEGTSNPNLYWYRQAAGRGLQLLFYSVGIGQISSEVPQNLSASRPQDRQFILSSKKLLLSDSGFYLCAWSPGVEGYQPQHFGDGTRLSIL.

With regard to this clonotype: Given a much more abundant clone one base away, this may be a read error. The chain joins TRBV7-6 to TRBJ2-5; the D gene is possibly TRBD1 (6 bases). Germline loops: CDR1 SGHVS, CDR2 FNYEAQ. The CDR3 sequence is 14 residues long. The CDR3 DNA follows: TGTGCCAGCAGCTTAACAGGGTCGTCATCCGAGCAGCACTTC. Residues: CASSLTGSSSEQHF.

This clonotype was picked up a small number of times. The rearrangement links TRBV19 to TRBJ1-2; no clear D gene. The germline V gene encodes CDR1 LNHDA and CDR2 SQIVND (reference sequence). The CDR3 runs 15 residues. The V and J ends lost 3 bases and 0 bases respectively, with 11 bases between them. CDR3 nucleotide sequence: TGTGCCAGTAGTATGAACCAGCGAACTAACTATGGCTACACCTTC. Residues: CASSMNQRTNYGYTF.

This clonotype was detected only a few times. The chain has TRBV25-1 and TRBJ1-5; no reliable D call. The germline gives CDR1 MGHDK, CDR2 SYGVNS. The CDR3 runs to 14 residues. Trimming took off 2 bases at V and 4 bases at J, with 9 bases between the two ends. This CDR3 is CASSEGGFNQPQHF. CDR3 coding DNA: TGTGCCAGCAGTGAAGGCGGATTTAATCAGCCCCAGCATTTT.

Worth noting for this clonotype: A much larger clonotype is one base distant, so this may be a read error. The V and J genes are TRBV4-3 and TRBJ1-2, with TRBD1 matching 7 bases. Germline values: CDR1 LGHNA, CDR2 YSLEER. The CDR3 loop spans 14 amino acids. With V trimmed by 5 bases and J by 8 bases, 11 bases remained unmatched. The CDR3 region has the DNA TGCGCCAGCAGCGCCCCTCTTCAGGGACAGGGCTACACCTTC. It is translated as CASSAPLQGQGYTF.